A single sample is the source of the 7 T cell receptor beta chains below, sequenced in a study of shared clonotypes between healthy human individuals. The table came from immunoSEQ multiplex PCR; TCRdb's copy has only in-frame clones and leaves some out. Of under 1,900,000 clones in the sample, approximately 98.5% are singletons; the top ten hold around 0.33%. Sequenced: naive CD4+ T cells sorted from blood. Subset described: CD45RA+ positively selected. The receptors were sampled from a young man in good health.

The table lists this clone with a count of one. The V call is TRBV19, the J call TRBJ2-1; unclear D gene. Trimming left V 9 bases short and J 11 bases short, with 14 bases between. From germline, CDR1 is LNHDA and CDR2 SQIVND (reference sequence). The CDR3 totals 11 residues. The CDR3 loop is CASHDLGKQFF. DNA of the CDR3: TGTGCCAGCCACGACCTGGGCAAGCAGTTCTTC.

This chain links TRBV2 with TRBJ2-2, with 8 positions matching TRBD2. V was pared by 1 base and J by 4 bases, with 11 bases of the junction left unmatched. The germline gives CDR1 SNHLY, CDR2 FYNNEI. This CDR3 contains 18 residues. CDR3 bases: TGTGCCAGCAGTGAAGTGGGCTTAGAGCGGGAGCGCACCGGGGAGCTGTTTTTT. It is translated as CASSEVGLERERTGELFF.

This clone was counted a single time. At one end, the junction sequence differs from germline, possibly due to a read error. This chain joins TRBV7-7 and TRBJ1-2, with 7 nucleotides matching TRBD1. Germline CDR1 reads SSHAT; CDR2 reads FNYEAQ (reference sequence). There are 14 residues in the CDR3. CDR3 bases: TGTGCTAGCAGCTTGCAGGGGGTGGGCTATGGCTACACCTTC. Protein sequence: CASSLQGVGYGYTF.

J is TRBJ2-7 and V is TRBV29-1, with a tentative D call TRBD2 (5 bases). Deletions cut 0 bases from V and 1 base from J, with 7 bases between. The V gene's germline CDR1 is SQVTM and CDR2 ANQGSEA. The CDR3 totals 13 residues. CDR3 region: CSVEDPGSYEQYF. In nucleotides, the CDR3 is TGCAGCGTTGAAGACCCGGGGTCCTACGAGCAGTACTTC.

The DNA for the CDR3 is TGCGCCAGCAGTGAGTCGAACCGTGAGCAGTTCTTC. Amino acids: CASSESNREQFF. This chain links TRBV10-2 with TRBJ2-1, with D hard to call. The germline V gene encodes CDR1 WSHSY and CDR2 SAAADI. V dropped 0 bases and J dropped 9 bases, with 6 bases sitting between them. The CDR3 is made up of 12 amino acids.

CDR3 coding DNA: TGTGCCAGCAGTTACAGGGACTCTGGAAACACCATATATTTT. Its protein is CASSYRDSGNTIYF. The chain links TRBV2 to TRBJ1-3, with D perhaps TRBD1 (6 bases). This CDR3 is built from 14 residues. V lost 5 bases and J lost 0, with 8 bases in between. Germline V gene sequence: CDR1 SNHLY, CDR2 FYNNEI.

The V call is TRBV5-4, the J call TRBJ1-1; D ambiguous. The germline V gene encodes CDR1 SGHNT and CDR2 YYREEE (reference sequence). CDR3 length equals 14 residues. Deletions cut 1 base from V and 1 base from J, with 8 bases between. CDR3 nucleotide sequence: TGTGCCAGCAGCTTGAGGTTGGAGAACACTGAAGCTTTCTTT. It encodes CASSLRLENTEAFF.